This T cell receptor beta chain came from a study of OX40 agonist ivuxolimab in advanced cancers. This clone was observed a single time. Clones were sequenced by immunoSEQ multiplex PCR, and TCRdb holds only the in-frame ones, with some missing. This sample has under 80,000 clones, with approximately 89% found just once. Germline trimming cut 5 bases from V and 7 bases from J; bases unmatched to any gene: 8. This CDR3 is built from 15 residues. Per germline, CDR1 SGHVS and CDR2 FQNEAQ. The chain joins TRBV7-8 to TRBJ2-7, with TRBD2 matching over 13 bases. The source is an adult with an advanced solid tumor such as melanoma, head and neck, liver or kidney cancer. Material: CD4+ or CD8+ T cells sorted from blood, obtained in a trial of the OX40 agonist ivuxolimab. The CDR3 loop reads CASSPRLAGGGEQYF. The CDR3 coding sequence is TGTGCCAGCAGCCCCAGACTAGCGGGAGGCGGTGAGCAGTACTTC.